The 3 T cell receptor beta chains presented below share a single source sample, sequenced in a study of T cell clones after liver transplantation. The method was immunoSEQ multiplex PCR; TCRdb's version includes in-frame clones alone and lacks a portion of them. The sample includes about 80,000 clones, roughly 85% of them seen just once. This sample comprised CD4+ T cells from blood, obtained almost 47 months after liver transplant. The receptors come from a human patient who received a liver transplant. Some of the T cells might come from the graft donor.

The chain is built from TRBV27 and TRBJ2-3, with D perhaps matching TRBD1 (6 bases). This CDR3 has 14 residues. Deletions cut 7 bases from V and 1 base from J, with 12 bases between. Germline V CDR1 and CDR2: MNHEY, SMNVEV (reference sequence). This CDR3 reads CASTADRRTDTQYF. DNA of the CDR3: TGTGCCAGCACCGCGGACAGACGCACAGATACGCAGTATTTT.

The chain joins TRBV4-1 to TRBJ2-1; 7 bases match TRBD1. V trimming: 3 bases; J trimming: 4 bases; junction bases outside the gene matches: 12. The CDR3 covers 17 residues. CDR1 is MGHRA, CDR2 YSYEKL, per germline. CDR3 bases: TGCGCCAGCAGCCAGCCAAAGGGGGCGAGGGGTTACAATGAGCAGTTCTTC. Residues: CASSQPKGARGYNEQFF.

The chain links TRBV5-1 to TRBJ1-1, with D maybe TRBD1 (6 bases). There are 15 residues in the CDR3. The germline V gene encodes CDR1 SGHRS and CDR2 YFSETQ. The V gene lost 2 bases and the J gene lost 0 bases, with 11 bases spanning the gap. CDR3 sequence (DNA): TGCGCCAGCAGCTTTTATCAGGGGATGAACACTGAAGCTTTCTTT. Translating it yields CASSFYQGMNTEAFF.